Following are 32 T cell receptor beta chains from one sample sequenced in a study of graft-versus-host responses after intestinal transplantation. TCRdb keeps only in-frame clones here, not all; method: immunoSEQ multiplex PCR. The sample shows roughly 120,000 clones, approximately 90% of them seen only once. These receptors have no known antigen. The input for sequencing was unstimulated CD4+ T cells sorted from spleen or lymph node cells, taken before transplant. The origin of the receptors is a human donor who was the organ donor for an intestinal transplant.

This chain uses TRBV4-1 with TRBJ2-3, with 10 bases aligning to TRBD2. The length of the CDR3 is 16 residues. V lost 3 bases to trimming and J lost 2 bases; unmatched junction nucleotides: 5. The germline V gene has CDR1 MGHRA and CDR2 YSYEKL. The CDR3 region is CASSQELAGFTDTQYF. CDR3 bases: TGCGCCAGCAGCCAGGAACTAGCGGGGTTCACAGATACGCAGTATTTT.

This clone was found once. The chain links TRBV21-1 to TRBJ2-3; TRBD1 is the table's D call and was not checked against the DNA. TRBV21-1 is a documented pseudogene. The CDR3 extends over 16 amino acids. CDR3 sequence (DNA): TGTGCCAGCAGCAAAAGGACAAACTCTAGCACAGATACGCAGTATTTT. Its translation: CASSKRTNSSTDTQYF.

The J gene is TRBJ2-2, the V gene TRBV14; no firm D call. The CDR3 totals 16 residues. Trimming shortened V by 0 bases and J by 1 base, and 9 bases separated the two germline ends. Per the germline V gene, CDR1 is SGHDN and CDR2 is FVKESK. The CDR3 is CASSQDSTRNTGELFF. The DNA of the CDR3 is TGTGCCAGCAGCCAAGATTCAACACGGAACACCGGGGAGCTGTTTTTT.

CDR3 loop: CASSLAFGQNTEAFF. The CDR3 bases are TGCGCCAGCAGCTTGGCCTTCGGTCAGAACACTGAAGCTTTCTTT. The J gene is TRBJ1-1, the V gene TRBV5-1; no clear D gene. Per the germline V gene, CDR1 is SGHRS and CDR2 is YFSETQ. Trimming stripped 0 bases from V and 1 base from J, with 10 bases between. The CDR3 length is 15 residues.

The chain links TRBV21-1 to TRBJ2-1; the table's TRBD1 call for D was not verified on the DNA. TRBV21-1 is described as a pseudogene. This CDR3 comprises 15 residues. CDR3 amino acids: CASILGGNRGNEQFF. Here the CDR3 DNA reads TGTGCCAGCATCCTAGGGGGAAACCGGGGCAATGAGCAGTTCTTC.

V usage is TRBV6-4 and J usage is TRBJ2-6, with D unclear. Germline CDR1 and CDR2: MRHNA and SNTAGT. With 2 bases removed from V and 0 bases from J, the gap between germline ends came to 5 bases. CDR3 length: 15 residues. CDR3 sequence reads: CASSDELSGANVLTF. DNA of the CDR3: TGTGCCAGCAGTGACGAGCTCTCTGGGGCCAACGTCCTGACTTTC.

This clone was seen only once. The chain has TRBV7-2 and TRBJ1-4; tentative D call: TRBD1 (5 bases). The CDR3 covers 14 residues. Germline loops: CDR1 SGHTA, CDR2 FQGNSA. Trimming shortened V by 3 bases and J by 5 bases, and 10 bases separated the two germline ends. The CDR3 loop reads CASSFAGQNEKLFF. DNA for the CDR3: TGTGCCAGCAGCTTTGCGGGGCAGAATGAAAAACTGTTTTTT.

V is TRBV11-2 and J is TRBJ2-7, with TRBD2 identical over 13 bases. Germline values: CDR1 SGHAT, CDR2 FQNNGV. With V trimmed by 1 base and J by 3 bases, 6 bases remained unmatched. This CDR3 contains 17 residues. The CDR3 protein is CASSLAPGLAGDYEQYF. DNA for the CDR3: TGTGCCAGCAGCTTAGCCCCTGGACTAGCGGGAGACTACGAGCAGTACTTC.

This chain links TRBV10-1 with TRBJ2-3; unclear D gene. The CDR3 consists of 13 residues. V lost 0 bases to trimming and J lost 6 bases, with 7 bases between them. Germline loops: CDR1 WNHNN, CDR2 SYGVQD (reference sequence). This CDR3 reads CASSESGEDTQYF. CDR3 nucleotide sequence: TGCGCCAGCAGTGAGTCGGGTGAGGATACGCAGTATTTT.

V gene TRBV5-6 combines with J gene TRBJ2-1, with TRBD2 matching over 12 bases. The V segment lost 3 bases and the J segment 4 bases; nucleotides outside the gene matches: 14. Germline-derived CDR1 and CDR2 are SGHDT and YYEEEE. The length of the CDR3 is 19 residues. The CDR3 loop reads CASSSGRLTSGRTYNEQFF. For the CDR3, the DNA is TGTGCCAGCAGCTCCGGGAGGCTTACTAGCGGGAGGACTTACAATGAGCAGTTCTTC.

This clone was seen more than once but under ten times. The CDR3 loop reads CAWSTGETQYF. In DNA, the CDR3 is TGTGCCTGGAGCACAGGGGAGACCCAGTACTTC. V and J are TRBV30 and TRBJ2-5; D may be TRBD1 (6 bases). The V and J ends lost 3 bases and 5 bases respectively, with 7 bases between them. The CDR3 runs 11 residues. Germline loops: CDR1 GTSNPN, CDR2 SVGIG (reference sequence).

The chain joins TRBV18 to TRBJ2-3; TRBD1 matches at 7 bases. Germline CDR1 reads KGHSH; CDR2 reads LQKENI. The CDR3 totals 15 residues. V dropped 3 bases and J dropped 4; count of bases not matched to a gene: 7. CDR3 region: CASSPRGRAPDTQYF. DNA for the CDR3: TGTGCCAGCTCACCTAGGGGGCGTGCTCCAGATACGCAGTATTTT.

This rearrangement joins TRBV28 to TRBJ2-2; TRBD1 is a possible D gene (7 bases). Germline V CDR1 and CDR2: MDHEN, SYDVKM. V was trimmed by 4 bases and J by 4 bases, leaving 10 bases between them. The CDR3 length is 14 residues. The CDR3 reads CASSYRGGTGELFF. The CDR3 DNA reads as TGTGCCAGCAGTTACAGGGGAGGCACCGGGGAGCTGTTTTTT.

V usage is TRBV4-3 and J usage is TRBJ1-1, with 7 bases identical to TRBD1. With 0 bases clipped from V and 8 bases from J, the junction kept 3 bases outside the gene matches. Germline values: CDR1 LGHNA, CDR2 YSLEER. The CDR3 covers 13 residues. Here the CDR3 DNA reads TGCGCCAGCAGCCAAGAAAGCAGGGGGGAAGCTTTCTTT. It is translated as CASSQESRGEAFF.

The chain employs TRBV19 and TRBJ2-3; 10 bases are shared with TRBD2. The CDR3 totals 15 residues. Per the germline V gene, CDR1 is LNHDA and CDR2 is SQIVND (reference sequence). V lost 10 bases, J lost 6 bases, and 13 bases stayed unmatched. DNA for the CDR3: TGTGCCACCTTAGGGAGCGGGAGGGCCGGGGATACGCAGTATTTT. Encoded protein: CATLGSGRAGDTQYF.

The chain has TRBV6-5 and TRBJ2-1, with D tentatively TRBD1 (5 bases). The V and J ends lost 5 bases and 8 bases respectively, with 10 bases between them. The CDR3 runs to 12 residues. The germline CDR1 and CDR2 sequences are MNHEY and SVGAGI. The CDR3 DNA is TGTGCCAGCAGTCGAGGACACCATGAGCAGTTCTTC. This encodes CASSRGHHEQFF.

V is TRBV6-1 and J is TRBJ1-1, with TRBD1 identical over 7 bases. The CDR3 has 13 residues. Per germline, CDR1 MNHNS and CDR2 SASEGT. V was clipped by 5 bases and J by 4 bases; unmatched bases: 4. CDR3 sequence reads: CASSRGQPTEAFF. As DNA, the CDR3 is TGTGCCAGCAGTAGGGGACAGCCCACTGAAGCTTTCTTT.

The chain's CDR3 is CAISETRDVNNEQFF. In DNA, the CDR3 is TGTGCCATCAGTGAGACTAGGGATGTAAACAATGAGCAGTTCTTC. The rearrangement uses TRBV10-3 and TRBJ2-1; possible D gene TRBD2, 5 bases. The germline V gene encodes CDR1 ENHRY and CDR2 SYGVKD. This CDR3 comprises 15 residues. Trimming took off 2 bases at V and 5 bases at J, with 13 bases between the two ends.

This clone is a singleton in its sample. The chain recombines TRBV7-2 with TRBJ1-3, with TRBD1 as a possible D gene (6 bases). This CDR3 is built from 14 residues. The ends were cut back, 5 bases at V and 4 bases at J, with 12 bases in the middle. Germline CDR1 and CDR2: SGHTA and FQGNSA. The DNA for the CDR3 is TGTGCCAGCAGCCACGACAGGCGCGGAAACACCATATATTTT. This encodes CASSHDRRGNTIYF. Looking up the rest from reference TRBV7-2 and TRBJ1-3 gives the full variable domain: GAGVSQSPSNKVTEKGKDVELRCDPISGHTALYWYRQSLGQGLEFLIYFQGNSAPDKSGLPSDRFSAERTGGSVSTLTIQRTQQEDSAVYLCASSHDRRGNTIYFGEGSWLTVV.

The rearrangement links TRBV10-3 to TRBJ1-5; unclear D gene. Trimming shortened V by 10 bases and J by 6 bases, and 10 bases separated the two germline ends. Germline V gene lookup returns CDR1 ENHRY and CDR2 SYGVKD. The CDR3 loop spans 11 amino acids. CDR3 protein: CATLRGQPQHF. CDR3 coding DNA: TGTGCCACCCTCAGAGGTCAGCCCCAGCATTTT.

This clone was observed a handful of times. The chain recombines TRBV6-6 with TRBJ2-5; tentatively, D is TRBD1 (5 bases). Germline V CDR1 and CDR2: MNHNY, SVGAGI (reference sequence). This CDR3 region has 14 residues. Trimming removed 0 bases from V and 4 bases from J, with 9 bases in between. CDR3 bases: TGTGCCAGCAGTTACTCGCCAGGGCCAGAGACCCAGTACTTC. Protein: CASSYSPGPETQYF.

The chain employs TRBV5-6 and TRBJ2-5; D is ambiguous. Trimming left V 0 bases short and J 1 base short, with 7 bases between. CDR1 SGHDT and CDR2 YYEEEE come from the germline V gene. CDR3 length: 14 residues. Written as DNA, the CDR3 is TGTGCCAGCAGCTTGGGGCCCTTCCAAGAGACCCAGTACTTC. Amino acids: CASSLGPFQETQYF.

The genes are TRBV7-2 and TRBJ2-7; 8 nucleotides agree with TRBD1. Germline V gene lookup returns CDR1 SGHTA and CDR2 FQGNSA. The V segment lost 4 bases and the J segment 2 bases; nucleotides outside the gene matches: 4. CDR3 length: 14 residues. The CDR3 spells CASSYGTGTYEQYF. The CDR3 DNA is TGTGCCAGCAGCTACGGGACAGGTACCTACGAGCAGTACTTC. Looking up the rest from reference TRBV7-2 and TRBJ2-7 gives the full variable domain: GAGVSQSPSNKVTEKGKDVELRCDPISGHTALYWYRQSLGQGLEFLIYFQGNSAPDKSGLPSDRFSAERTGGSVSTLTIQRTQQEDSAVYLCASSYGTGTYEQYFGPGTRLTVT.

This clone was seen more than once but under ten times. The CDR3 coding sequence is TGTGCCAGCCACTCAGCCTACGAGCAGTACTTC. It specifies CASHSAYEQYF. The V and J genes are TRBV6-1 and TRBJ2-7, with D unresolved. The CDR3 has 11 amino acids. Germline V gene lookup returns CDR1 MNHNS and CDR2 SASEGT. Trimming left V 8 bases short and J 2 bases short, with 7 bases between.

This rearrangement joins TRBV5-4 to TRBJ2-3; 12 nucleotides match TRBD2. This CDR3 is built from 16 residues. With V trimmed by 1 base and J by 3 bases, 3 bases remained unmatched. The V gene's germline CDR1 is SGHNT and CDR2 YYREEE (reference sequence). The CDR3 DNA sequence: TGTGCCAGCAGCTTGTTTCTAGCGGGAGGGACAGATACGCAGTATTTT. This sequence encodes CASSLFLAGGTDTQYF.

The genes are TRBV5-5 and TRBJ2-7; a weak D match, TRBD2 (5 bases). V dropped 2 bases and J dropped 6 bases, with 15 bases sitting between them. Germline CDR1 reads SGHKS; CDR2 reads YYEKEE (reference sequence). The length of the CDR3 is 14 residues. The CDR3 region has the DNA TGTGCCAGCAGCTTTTCCGGTGTCCGGGGCGAGCAGTACTTC. It translates to CASSFSGVRGEQYF.

The chain joins TRBV6-5 to TRBJ2-7; 8 bases line up with TRBD1. There are 14 residues in the CDR3. V lost 5 bases, J lost 2 bases, and 5 bases stayed unmatched. Germline V CDR1 and CDR2: MNHEY, SVGAGI. The CDR3 is CASSTGTGPYEQYF. DNA of the CDR3: TGTGCCAGCAGTACCGGGACAGGACCCTACGAGCAGTACTTC.

The chain has TRBV7-9 and TRBJ2-7, with 9 bases matching TRBD1. CDR1 is SEHNR and CDR2 is FQNEAQ in the germline V gene (reference sequence). The CDR3 consists of 14 residues. V was pared by 5 bases and J by 3 bases, with 5 bases of the junction left unmatched. CDR3 nucleotide sequence: TGTGCCAGCAGCCCCGGACAGGGGCTCTACGAGCAGTACTTC. Translation gives CASSPGQGLYEQYF.

The chain joins TRBV5-1 to TRBJ2-1; TRBD2 matches 10 bases. The CDR3 has 17 residues. The trim removed 1 base at V and 0 bases at J, leaving 4 bases unmatched. The germline V gene encodes CDR1 SGHRS and CDR2 YFSETQ. The CDR3 coding sequence is TGCGCCAGCAGCTTGCGGCTAGCGGGAGTCTCCTACAATGAGCAGTTCTTC. Translating it yields CASSLRLAGVSYNEQFF.

The chain uses TRBV27 and TRBJ1-5; perhaps TRBD1 as D (5 bases). V gave up 2 bases and J gave up 3 bases, with 8 bases separating them. Germline V gene sequence: CDR1 MNHEY, CDR2 SMNVEV (reference sequence). This CDR3 contains 14 residues. The CDR3 DNA sequence: TGTGCCAGCAGTTTAGGGGCTAACAATCAGCCCCAGCATTTT. This gives the protein CASSLGANNQPQHF.

V is TRBV14 and J is TRBJ2-1; a possible D gene is TRBD1 (9 bases). Germline CDR1 reads SGHDN; CDR2 reads FVKESK. Trimming removed 4 bases from V and 7 bases from J, with 23 bases in between. CDR3 length: 17 residues. Written as DNA, the CDR3 is TGTGCCAGCAGCCGCCGGGGGGGGACAGGGTCCTTGAATGAGCAGTTCTTC. This sequence encodes CASSRRGGTGSLNEQFF.

The genes are TRBV11-3 and TRBJ2-3; 8 positions match TRBD2. V lost 4 bases to trimming and J lost 2 bases; unmatched junction nucleotides: 5. The germline V gene encodes CDR1 SGHNT and CDR2 YENEEA. This CDR3 is 15 amino acids long. The CDR3 region is CASSSGGGATDTQYF. The CDR3 nucleotides read TGTGCCAGCAGCTCGGGAGGGGGGGCCACAGATACGCAGTATTTT.